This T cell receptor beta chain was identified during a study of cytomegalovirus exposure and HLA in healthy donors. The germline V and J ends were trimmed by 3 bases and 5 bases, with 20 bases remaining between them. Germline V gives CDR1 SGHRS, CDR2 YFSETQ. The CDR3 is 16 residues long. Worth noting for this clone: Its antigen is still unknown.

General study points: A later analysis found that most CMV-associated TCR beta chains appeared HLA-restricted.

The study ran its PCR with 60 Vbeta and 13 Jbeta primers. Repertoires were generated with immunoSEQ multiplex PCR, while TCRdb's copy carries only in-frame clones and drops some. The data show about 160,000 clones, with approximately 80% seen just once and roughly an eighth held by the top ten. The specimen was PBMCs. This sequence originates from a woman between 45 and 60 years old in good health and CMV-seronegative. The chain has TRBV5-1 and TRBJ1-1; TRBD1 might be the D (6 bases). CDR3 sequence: CASSSGGEGVNTEAFF. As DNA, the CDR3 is TGCGCCAGCAGCTCGGGTGGCGAGGGGGTTAATACTGAAGCTTTCTTT.